These 22 T cell receptor beta chains were sequenced from one sample in a study of molecular identifiers for immune sequencing clone quantification. TCRdb used MiXCR to reprocess the PCR reads, holding one entry per CDR3 protein. The sample consists of tens of thousands of distinct CDR3 sequences, approximately 17% of them appearing once. Sequencing was performed on naive CD8+ T cells from blood, with Jurkat cell RNA spiked in. Subset in this sample: FACS-sorted CD8+CD4-CCR7+CD45RA+ naive T cells. These receptors were taken from a human donor in good health. Some libraries in this study had Jurkat cell RNA spiked in.

This clonotype is medium-sized (0.01 to 0.1%) by share. This sequence joins TRBV7-2 and TRBJ2-4; 9 positions match TRBD1. Losses at the gene ends were 1 base for V and 7 bases for J; bases not matched to a gene: 2. The CDR3 spans 14 residues. Per the germline V gene, CDR1 is SGHTA and CDR2 is FQGNSA. The DNA for the CDR3 is TGTGCCAGCAGCTTAGGACAGGGGGTGAACATTCAGTACTTC. Protein product: CASSLGQGVNIQYF. Full variable domain (rest looked up from reference TRBV7-2 and TRBJ2-4): GAGVSQSPSNKVTEKGKDVELRCDPISGHTALYWYRQSLGQGLEFLIYFQGNSAPDKSGLPSDRFSAERTGGSVSTLTIQRTQQEDSAVYLCASSLGQGVNIQYFGAGTRLSVL.

V usage is TRBV14 and J usage is TRBJ2-5; D not resolved. The length of the CDR3 is 16 residues. Looked up from germline, CDR1 is SGHDN and CDR2 is FVKESK. Between the trimmed V and J ends, which lost 0 bases and 5 bases, there was a span of 16 bases. CDR3 coding DNA: TGTGCCAGCAGCCAAGAGGAGCCCGGGCTTCGGGAGACCCAGTACTTC. Its protein product is CASSQEEPGLRETQYF.

A word on this clonotype: One base away lies a much larger clone, so this may be a sequencing read error. V and J are TRBV4-1 and TRBJ2-7; 10 nucleotides align to TRBD1. Unmatched junction bases numbered 10, after V lost 8 bases and J lost 6 bases. Germline CDR1 is MGHRA and CDR2 is YSYEKL. This CDR3 region has 14 residues. The chain's CDR3 is CASVSGQGVSEQYF. The DNA for the CDR3 is TGCGCCAGCGTGTCAGGACAGGGGGTAAGCGAGCAGTACTTC.

V usage is TRBV7-9 and J usage is TRBJ2-7; possible D gene TRBD2, 5 bases. With 5 bases removed from V and 2 bases from J, the gap between germline ends came to 13 bases. Germline assignment: CDR1 SEHNR and CDR2 FQNEAQ (reference sequence). The CDR3 is 14 residues long. CDR3 in amino acids: CASSPRTGTYEQYF. The DNA for the CDR3 is TGTGCCAGCAGCCCAAGGACGGGGACCTACGAGCAGTACTTC.

A note on this clonotype: This may be a read error: a much more frequent sequence differs by one nucleotide. The chain uses TRBV27 and TRBJ2-1, with D unclear. This CDR3 has 17 residues. Germline CDR1 and CDR2: MNHEY and SMNVEV (reference sequence). The CDR3 loop is CTSSLMGWQLGPNEQFF. In nucleotides, the CDR3 is TGTACCAGCAGTTTAATGGGTTGGCAGCTCGGGCCCAATGAGCAGTTCTTC.

This clonotype appeared a few times. The chain links TRBV19 to TRBJ1-2; a weak D match, TRBD1 (5 bases). The CDR3 spans 13 residues. Germline V CDR1 and CDR2: LNHDA, SQIVND (reference sequence). V lost 11 bases to trimming and J lost 4 bases, with 17 bases between them. The chain's CDR3 is CASSAGRFYGYTF. CDR3 sequence (DNA): TGTGCCTCCTCGGCAGGGAGATTCTATGGCTACACCTTC.

This clonotype was seen a handful of times. The genes are TRBV20-1 and TRBJ2-1, with 7 bases aligning to TRBD2. From germline, CDR1 is DFQATT and CDR2 SNEGSKA (reference sequence). The trim removed 6 bases at V and 5 bases at J, leaving 4 bases unmatched. The CDR3 is 12 residues long. The CDR3 sequence is CSAGTNHNEQFF. The CDR3 nucleotides are TGCAGTGCCGGGACTAACCACAATGAGCAGTTCTTC.

The rearrangement uses TRBV2 and TRBJ2-6; D is unclear. V was trimmed by 4 bases and J by 0 bases, leaving 13 bases between them. CDR3 length equals 17 residues. Germline loops: CDR1 SNHLY, CDR2 FYNNEI. CDR3 loop: CASSGGEGSSGANVLTF. For the CDR3, the DNA is TGTGCCAGCAGTGGTGGTGAAGGGTCCTCTGGGGCCAACGTCCTGACTTTC.

In this sample, this clonotype turned up many times. This chain joins TRBV20-1 and TRBJ2-1; a possible D gene is TRBD1 (6 bases). CDR3 size: 16 residues. The V end lost 1 base, the J end lost 6 bases, and 19 bases lay between the germline ends. The V gene's germline CDR1 is DFQATT and CDR2 SNEGSKA (reference sequence). Here the CDR3 reads CSARVMGAPIGNEQFF. In DNA form, the CDR3 reads TGCAGTGCTAGAGTCATGGGGGCCCCTATTGGCAATGAGCAGTTCTTC.

The table lists this clonotype with many counts. CDR3 loop: CASSPLLAPGETQYF. The CDR3 nucleotides read TGTGCCAGCAGCCCCCTACTAGCTCCGGGGGAGACCCAGTACTTC. The chain is built from TRBV11-2 and TRBJ2-5, with D possibly TRBD2 on 6 matching bases. Trimming removed 5 bases from V and 5 bases from J, with 18 bases in between. Germline CDR1 reads SGHAT; CDR2 reads FQNNGV. This CDR3 spans 15 amino acids.

With regard to this clonotype: A much larger clone differs from this one at a single base, so this may be a read error. This chain links TRBV20-1 with TRBJ2-1; 10 bases agree with TRBD2. This CDR3 region has 15 residues. CDR1 is DFQATT and CDR2 is SNEGSKA in the germline V gene (reference sequence). The junction had 8 bases not matched to a gene; V was cut back by 3 bases and J by 6 bases. CDR3: CSASTGSGRFNEQFF. DNA for the CDR3: TGCAGTGCTAGCACAGGTAGCGGGAGGTTCAATGAGCAGTTCTTC.

The sample holds many counts of this clonotype. This chain uses TRBV10-3 with TRBJ2-3; no firm D call. CDR1 is ENHRY, CDR2 SYGVKD, per germline. This CDR3 region has 12 residues. V dropped 4 bases and J dropped 2 bases, with 4 bases sitting between them. CDR3 coding DNA: TGTGCCATCAGTGGGGCCACAGATACGCAGTATTTT. This translates into CAISGATDTQYF.

The table lists this clonotype with many counts. This sequence joins TRBV3-1 and TRBJ2-1; D may correspond to TRBD1 or TRBD2 (5 bases each). The CDR3 totals 14 residues. V lost 2 bases to trimming and J lost 10 bases, with 15 bases between them. The germline V gene has CDR1 LGHDT and CDR2 YNNKEL (reference sequence). The CDR3 here is CASSQPTGPEEQFF. The CDR3 nucleotides read TGTGCCAGCAGCCAACCGACGGGGCCCGAGGAGCAGTTCTTC.

This clonotype has at least ten counts. The V call is TRBV11-2, the J call TRBJ2-3; 14 bases match TRBD2. The CDR3 runs 17 residues. Germline values: CDR1 SGHAT, CDR2 FQNNGV. V gave up 4 bases and J gave up 0 bases; unmatched junction bases: 3. The CDR3 nucleotides are TGTGCCAGCAGCTCGGGACTAGCGGGAGCTAGCACAGATACGCAGTATTTT. It codes for CASSSGLAGASTDTQYF.

This clonotype appeared many times. The chain is built from TRBV5-5 and TRBJ1-4, with D perhaps TRBD1 (5 bases). Germline loops: CDR1 SGHKS, CDR2 YYEKEE (reference sequence). Between the trimmed V and J ends, which lost 5 bases and 5 bases, there was a span of 19 bases. The CDR3 has 16 amino acids. CDR3 sequence: CASSLIPGTVNEKLFF. DNA of the CDR3: TGTGCCAGCAGTCTTATTCCTGGGACGGTGAATGAAAAACTGTTTTTT.

This clonotype was counted ten times or more. This chain uses TRBV7-6 with TRBJ2-7; D ambiguous. The germline CDR1 and CDR2 sequences are SGHVS and FNYEAQ. This CDR3 contains 15 residues. Between the trimmed V and J ends, which lost 0 bases and 2 bases, there was a span of 11 bases. The CDR3 region is CASSLAAWQTYEQYF. Written as DNA, the CDR3 is TGTGCCAGCAGCTTAGCGGCTTGGCAGACCTACGAGCAGTACTTC. Full variable domain (remainder filled in from reference TRBV7-6 and TRBJ2-7): GAGVSQSPRYKVTKRGQDVALRCDPISGHVSLYWYRQALGQGPEFLTYFNYEAQQDKSGLPNDRFSAERPEGSISTLTIQRTEQRDSAMYRCASSLAAWQTYEQYFGPGTRLTVT.

This clonotype was picked up many times. The V call is TRBV6-2 or TRBV6-3, the J call TRBJ1-3, with D perhaps matching TRBD1 (5 bases). Germline lookup yields CDR1 MNHEY and CDR2 SVGEGT. This CDR3 spans 13 amino acids. V shed 10 bases and J shed 0 bases, with 10 bases lying between them. The CDR3 reads CATDSFSGNTIYF. The CDR3 DNA reads as TGTGCCACTGACAGCTTCTCTGGAAACACCATATATTTT.

Only a few counts were recorded for this clonotype. The V and J genes are TRBV6-2 or TRBV6-3 and TRBJ2-5; possibly TRBD1 for D (6 bases). The CDR3 totals 14 residues. Trimming cost V 4 bases and J 3 bases, with 12 bases left between them. Germline loops: CDR1 MNHEY, CDR2 SVGEGT. The CDR3 nucleotides are TGTGCCAGCAGTTCCGACTCAGGGGAAGAGACCCAGTACTTC. Translating it yields CASSSDSGEETQYF.

This clonotype was found many times. The V call is TRBV5-6, the J call TRBJ1-2; D unclear. Germline lookup yields CDR1 SGHDT and CDR2 YYEEEE. Trimming removed 4 bases at V and 8 bases at J, with 12 bases between. CDR3 length equals 12 residues. The CDR3 DNA reads as TGTGCCAGCAGCGCTACACCAAAAGGCTACACCTTC. This translates into CASSATPKGYTF.

This clonotype was seen ten or more times. This sequence joins TRBV29-1 and TRBJ2-5, with D perhaps TRBD1 (6 bases). The CDR3 length is 14 residues. Per germline, CDR1 SQVTM and CDR2 ANQGSEA. The V end lost 2 bases, the J end lost 4 bases, and 14 bases lay between the germline ends. The CDR3 DNA is TGCAGCGTTGAAAAGGGGGATGGCGGAGAGACCCAGTACTTC. Translating gives CSVEKGDGGETQYF.

The table lists this clonotype with many counts. This chain uses TRBV11-2 with TRBJ2-7; the match to TRBD1 covers 8 bases. From germline, CDR1 is SGHAT and CDR2 FQNNGV. The junction had 11 bases not matched to a gene; V was cut back by 7 bases and J by 3 bases. There are 15 residues in the CDR3. The CDR3 spells CASNPDREFIYEQYF. CDR3 nucleotide sequence: TGTGCCAGCAACCCGGACAGGGAATTTATCTACGAGCAGTACTTC.

This clonotype was counted only a few times. The chain links TRBV4-3 to TRBJ2-2; TRBD1 matches at 8 bases. CDR3 length equals 15 residues. Germline trimming cut 4 bases from V and 4 bases from J; bases unmatched to any gene: 5. Germline values: CDR1 LGHNA, CDR2 YSLEER. CDR3 sequence: CASSPDRGATGELFF. CDR3 nucleotide sequence: TGCGCCAGCAGCCCAGACAGGGGTGCCACCGGGGAGCTGTTTTTT.